The TCR beta chain described here comes from a study of cytomegalovirus exposure and HLA in healthy donors. At the level of the study: Genetic ancestry analysis placed around four fifths of the 300 to 500 donors that were genotyped in the Caucasian-associated cluster. Overall study findings and caveats: An analysis that was carried out later associated 17,000 or so TCR beta sequences with HLA alleles at 0.05 false discovery rate. Follow-up analysis later connected one missense variant in DCLRE1C with trimming of TCR beta V- and J-genes.

As concerns this clone: The antigen remains unidentified.

Amplification used 60 Vbeta primers and 13 Jbeta primers. Per the authors' pipeline: Among the unique TCR beta chains that a later analysis counted, about 84 million in all, approximately 12 million were shared. The repertoire was sequenced with immunoSEQ multiplex PCR; TCRdb's copy has only in-frame clones and lacks some. For V, J and clone size, that table is used; D and trimming come from the DNA. The table has about 150,000 clones, about 64% seen once. This TCR was recovered from a woman in her 30s in good health and CMV-seropositive. Sequenced sample: PBMCs.

The CDR3 protein is CASSVFDRDREETQYF. The CDR3 DNA reads TGTGCCAGCAGTGTCTTTGACCGGGACAGAGAAGAGACCCAGTACTTC. The chain employs TRBV6-1 and TRBJ2-5; 7 bases map to TRBD1. Germline V lookup: CDR1 MNHNS, CDR2 SASEGT. The CDR3 is 16 residues long. V trimming: 4 bases; J trimming: 3 bases; junction bases outside the gene matches: 11.